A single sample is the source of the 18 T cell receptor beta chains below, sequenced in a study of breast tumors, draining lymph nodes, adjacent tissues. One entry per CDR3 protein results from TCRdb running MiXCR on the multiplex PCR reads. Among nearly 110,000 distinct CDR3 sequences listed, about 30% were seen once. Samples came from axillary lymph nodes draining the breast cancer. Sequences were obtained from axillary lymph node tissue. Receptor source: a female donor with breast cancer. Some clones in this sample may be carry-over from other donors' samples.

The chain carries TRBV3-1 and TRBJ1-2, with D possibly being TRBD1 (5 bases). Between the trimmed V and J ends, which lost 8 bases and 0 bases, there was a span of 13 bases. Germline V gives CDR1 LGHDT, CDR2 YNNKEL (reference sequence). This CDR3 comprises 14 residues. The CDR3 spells CASGGAATNYGYTF. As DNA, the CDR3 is TGTGCCAGCGGAGGGGCTGCAACTAACTATGGCTACACCTTC.

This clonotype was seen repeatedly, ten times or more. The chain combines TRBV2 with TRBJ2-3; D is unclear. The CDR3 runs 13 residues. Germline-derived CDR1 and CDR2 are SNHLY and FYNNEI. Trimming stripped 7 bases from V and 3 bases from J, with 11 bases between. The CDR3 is CASNRLGTDTQYF. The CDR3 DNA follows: TGTGCCAGCAATCGGTTGGGAACAGATACGCAGTATTTT.

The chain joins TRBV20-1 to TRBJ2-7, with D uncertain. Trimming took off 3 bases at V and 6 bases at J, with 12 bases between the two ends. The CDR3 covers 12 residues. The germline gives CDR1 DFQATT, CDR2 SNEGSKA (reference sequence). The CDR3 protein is CSASVPTCEQYF. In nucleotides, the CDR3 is TGCAGTGCTAGCGTTCCTACCTGCGAGCAGTACTTC.

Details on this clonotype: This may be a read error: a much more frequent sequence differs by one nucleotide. For the CDR3, the DNA is TGTGCCAGCAGCTCTAGGAGGGACAGGGTTAACTATGGCCACACCTTC. It encodes CASSSRRDRVNYGHTF. The genes are TRBV7-9 and TRBJ1-2; TRBD1 matches at 9 bases. This CDR3 contains 16 residues. Germline V gives CDR1 SEHNR, CDR2 FQNEAQ (reference sequence).

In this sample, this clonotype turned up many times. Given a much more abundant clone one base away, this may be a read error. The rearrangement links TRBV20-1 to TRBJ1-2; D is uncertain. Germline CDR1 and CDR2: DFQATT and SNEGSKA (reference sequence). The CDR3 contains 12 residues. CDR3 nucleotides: TGCAGTGCAGTGACAACCCCCTATGGCTCCACCTTC. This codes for CSAVTTPYGSTF.

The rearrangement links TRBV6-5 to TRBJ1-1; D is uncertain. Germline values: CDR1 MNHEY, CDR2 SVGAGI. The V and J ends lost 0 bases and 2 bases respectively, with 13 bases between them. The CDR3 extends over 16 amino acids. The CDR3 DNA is TGTGCCAGCAGTTACTCAAGGAGGGCAACCAACACTGAAGCTTTCTTT. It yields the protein CASSYSRRATNTEAFF.

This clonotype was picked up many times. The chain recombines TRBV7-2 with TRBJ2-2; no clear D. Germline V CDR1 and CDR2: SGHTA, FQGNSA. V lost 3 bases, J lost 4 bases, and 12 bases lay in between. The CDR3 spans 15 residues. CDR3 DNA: TGTGCCAGCAGCTTCCCGATGAACCCCACCGGGGAGCTGTTTTTT. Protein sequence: CASSFPMNPTGELFF.

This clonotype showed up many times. CDR3 residues: CASRTLIGGGATYNEQFF. As DNA, the CDR3 is TGTGCCAGCCGCACGCTAATTGGGGGAGGGGCAACCTACAATGAGCAGTTCTTC. The rearrangement links TRBV5-5 to TRBJ2-1; 7 bases fit TRBD2. Germline CDR1 is SGHKS and CDR2 is YYEKEE (reference sequence). Germline trimming cut 7 bases from V and 2 bases from J; bases unmatched to any gene: 18. CDR3 size: 18 residues.

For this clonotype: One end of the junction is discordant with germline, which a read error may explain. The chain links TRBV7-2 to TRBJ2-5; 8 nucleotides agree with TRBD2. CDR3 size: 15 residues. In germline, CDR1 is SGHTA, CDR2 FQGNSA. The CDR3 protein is CASSLGGGTQATQDF. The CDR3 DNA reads TGTGCCAGCAGCCTAGGCGGGGGGACCCAAGCGACCCAGGACTTC.

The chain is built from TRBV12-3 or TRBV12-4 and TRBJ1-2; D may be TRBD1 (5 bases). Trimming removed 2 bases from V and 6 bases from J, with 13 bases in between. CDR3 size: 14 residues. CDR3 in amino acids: CASSLIAGEDGYTF. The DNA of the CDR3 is TGTGCCAGCAGTTTAATTGCGGGGGAGGATGGCTACACCTTC.

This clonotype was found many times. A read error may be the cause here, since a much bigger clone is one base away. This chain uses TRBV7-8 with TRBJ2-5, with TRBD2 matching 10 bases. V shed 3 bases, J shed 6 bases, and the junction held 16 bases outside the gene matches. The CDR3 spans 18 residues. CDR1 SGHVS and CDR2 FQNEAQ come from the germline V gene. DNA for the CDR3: TGTGCCAGCAGCTTTGTATCCGGGACTAGCGCCCGGGAACAGACCCAGTACTTC. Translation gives CASSFVSGTSAREQTQYF.

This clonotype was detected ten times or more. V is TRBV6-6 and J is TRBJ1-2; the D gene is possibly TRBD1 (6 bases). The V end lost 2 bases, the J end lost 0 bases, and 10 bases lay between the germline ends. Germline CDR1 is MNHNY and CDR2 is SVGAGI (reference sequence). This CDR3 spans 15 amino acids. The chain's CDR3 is CASSYGGTANYGYTF. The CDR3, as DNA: TGTGCCAGCAGTTACGGGGGCACGGCTAACTATGGCTACACCTTC.

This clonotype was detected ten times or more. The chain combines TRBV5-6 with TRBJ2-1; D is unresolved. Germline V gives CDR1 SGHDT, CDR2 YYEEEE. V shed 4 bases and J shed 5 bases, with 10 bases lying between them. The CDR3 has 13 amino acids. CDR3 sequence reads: CASSPDRNNEQFF. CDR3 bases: TGTGCCAGCAGCCCGGACCGAAACAATGAGCAGTTCTTC.

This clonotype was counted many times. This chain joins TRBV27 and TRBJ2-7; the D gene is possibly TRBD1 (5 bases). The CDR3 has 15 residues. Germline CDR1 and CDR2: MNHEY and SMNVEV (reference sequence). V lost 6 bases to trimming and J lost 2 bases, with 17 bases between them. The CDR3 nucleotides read TGTGCCAGCAGCCCCCGGGCAGGGCCCACCTACGAGCAGTACTTC. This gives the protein CASSPRAGPTYEQYF.

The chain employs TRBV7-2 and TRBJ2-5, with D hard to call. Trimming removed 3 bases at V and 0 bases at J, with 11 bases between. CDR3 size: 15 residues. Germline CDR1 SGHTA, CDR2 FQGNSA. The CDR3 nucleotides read TGTGCCAGCAGCTTGAGTGGGTCGTACCAAGAGACCCAGTACTTC. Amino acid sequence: CASSLSGSYQETQYF. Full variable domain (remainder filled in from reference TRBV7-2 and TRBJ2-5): GAGVSQSPSNKVTEKGKDVELRCDPISGHTALYWYRQSLGQGLEFLIYFQGNSAPDKSGLPSDRFSAERTGGSVSTLTIQRTQQEDSAVYLCASSLSGSYQETQYFGPGTRLLVL.

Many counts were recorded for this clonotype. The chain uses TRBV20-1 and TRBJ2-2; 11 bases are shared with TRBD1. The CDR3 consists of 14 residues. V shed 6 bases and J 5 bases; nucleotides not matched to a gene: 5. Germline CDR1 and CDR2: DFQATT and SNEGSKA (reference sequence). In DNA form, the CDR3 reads TGCAGTGCACTGGACAGGGGGCGAACCGGGGAGCTGTTTTTT. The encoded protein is CSALDRGRTGELFF.

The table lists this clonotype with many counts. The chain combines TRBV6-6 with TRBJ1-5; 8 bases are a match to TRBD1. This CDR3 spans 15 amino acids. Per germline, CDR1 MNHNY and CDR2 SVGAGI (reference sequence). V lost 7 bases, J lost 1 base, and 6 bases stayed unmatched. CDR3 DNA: TGTGCCAGCACGATTCAGGGGGCGAGCAATCAGCCCCAGCATTTT. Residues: CASTIQGASNQPQHF.

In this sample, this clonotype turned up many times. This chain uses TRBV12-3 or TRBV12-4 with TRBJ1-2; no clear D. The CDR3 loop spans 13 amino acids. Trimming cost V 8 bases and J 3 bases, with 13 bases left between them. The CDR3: CASGPQNYYGYTF. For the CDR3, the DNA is TGTGCCAGCGGGCCGCAGAATTACTATGGCTACACCTTC.